Presented here are 18 T cell receptor beta chains from one specimen sequenced in a study of T cell responses to AZD1222 COVID-19 vaccine. Measured with immunoSEQ multiplex PCR; TCRdb has only the in-frame clones, and not every one. Among 90,000 to 120,000 clones listed, about 90% were seen once. Sequencing used peripheral blood, obtained 28 days after the second AZD1222 dose. The receptors shown here come from an adult who received the AZD1222 COVID-19 vaccine.

The chain is built from TRBV2 and TRBJ1-1; D is possibly TRBD1 (5 bases). CDR1 is SNHLY, CDR2 FYNNEI, per germline. The CDR3 loop spans 13 amino acids. Trimming left V 7 bases short and J 0 bases short, with 9 bases between. CDR3 bases: TGTGCCAGCATACAGGCCATGAACACTGAAGCTTTCTTT. Translated, it gives CASIQAMNTEAFF.

This rearrangement joins TRBV4-1 to TRBJ2-2; 7 nucleotides agree with TRBD2. CDR3 size: 17 residues. Germline CDR1 is MGHRA and CDR2 is YSYEKL. The ends lost 1 base at V and 0 bases at J; junction bases unmatched: 5. The CDR3 region has the DNA TGCGCCAGCAGCCAAGTCCAGCGGGGAGCGAACACCGGGGAGCTGTTTTTT. Encoded protein: CASSQVQRGANTGELFF.

The chain couples TRBV6-5 to TRBJ2-7; no clear D gene. The V end lost 0 bases, the J end lost 5 bases, and 8 bases lay between the germline ends. The CDR3 loop spans 13 amino acids. Germline loops: CDR1 MNHEY, CDR2 SVGAGI. The CDR3: CASSYSTLHEQYF. The CDR3 DNA follows: TGTGCCAGCAGTTACTCGACGCTGCACGAGCAGTACTTC.

A few counts support this clone. The rearrangement links TRBV3-1 (or the pseudogene TRBV3-2) to TRBJ2-3, with 7 nucleotides matching TRBD2. The trim removed 0 bases at V and 3 bases at J, leaving 3 bases unmatched. This CDR3 has 15 residues. Per germline, CDR1 LGHDT and CDR2 YNNKEL (reference sequence). CDR3 sequence reads: CASSQESGVTDTQYF. The DNA for the CDR3 is TGTGCCAGCAGCCAAGAGAGCGGGGTGACAGATACGCAGTATTTT.

The rearrangement uses TRBV18 and TRBJ1-3; no reliable D call. With 7 bases removed from V and 4 bases from J, the gap between germline ends came to 11 bases. Germline V gives CDR1 KGHSH, CDR2 LQKENI. The CDR3 loop spans 13 amino acids. Here the CDR3 reads CASFFPPGNTIYF. CDR3 nucleotide sequence: TGTGCCAGCTTCTTCCCACCGGGAAACACCATATATTTT.

The sample holds a few counts of this clone. The chain is built from TRBV9 and TRBJ2-5; the D is unclear. The CDR3 sequence is 13 residues long. Trimming removed 6 bases from V and 0 bases from J, with 9 bases in between. Germline V gene data show CDR1 as SGDLS and CDR2 as YYNGEE. The chain's CDR3 is CASNSENQETQYF. Written as DNA, the CDR3 is TGTGCCAGCAACTCCGAAAACCAAGAGACCCAGTACTTC. Based on the CDR3 plus reference TRBV9 and TRBJ2-5, the full variable domain is DSGVTQTPKHLITATGQRVTLRCSPRSGDLSVYWYQQSLDQGLQFLIQYYNGEERAKGNILERFSAQQFPDLHSELNLSSLELGDSALYFCASNSENQETQYFGPGTRLLVL.

The chain couples TRBV27 to TRBJ1-1, with D tentatively TRBD1 (5 bases). CDR3 length: 13 residues. The germline V gene has CDR1 MNHEY and CDR2 SMNVEV (reference sequence). The V end lost 4 bases, the J end lost 5 bases, and 11 bases lay between the germline ends. The CDR3 sequence is CASSSFGGTEAFF. For the CDR3, the DNA is TGTGCCAGCAGTTCGTTCGGGGGGACTGAAGCTTTCTTT.

The V and J genes are TRBV20-1 and TRBJ1-2; weak D call: TRBD1 (5 bases). Germline values: CDR1 DFQATT, CDR2 SNEGSKA (reference sequence). V was clipped by 4 bases and J by 5 bases, with 8 bases between them. The CDR3 is 11 amino acids. CDR3 DNA sequence: TGCAGTGCTACGCAGGGTTATGGCTACACCTTC. It codes for CSATQGYGYTF.

This clone has only one observation. The chain uses TRBV13 and TRBJ2-5, with D possibly called TRBD1 or TRBD2 (6 bases each). This CDR3 is 14 amino acids long. Germline values: CDR1 PRHDT, CDR2 FYEKMQ (reference sequence). Trimming took 5 bases from V and 1 from J, leaving 11 bases between them. CDR3 nucleotides: TGTGCCAGCAGCCGGCGGGACACCCAAGAGACCCAGTACTTC. Residues: CASSRRDTQETQYF.

The gene calls are TRBV7-2 and TRBJ1-6, with no clear D. This CDR3 region has 14 residues. The germline CDR1 and CDR2 sequences are SGHTA and FQGNSA. V dropped 3 bases and J dropped 7 bases, with 10 bases sitting between them. The CDR3 nucleotides are TGTGCCAGCAGCTTCGGGAATTCAAATTCACCCCTCCACTTT. This encodes CASSFGNSNSPLHF.

As regards this clone: Other DNA sequences in this sample translate to the same CDR3. The rearrangement uses TRBV12-3 or TRBV12-4 and TRBJ1-1; a possible D gene is TRBD1 (6 bases). The CDR3 is 13 residues long. With 6 bases removed from V and 0 bases from J, the gap between germline ends came to 8 bases. The CDR3 DNA reads as TGTGCCAGCAGACAGGGCCTGAACACTGAAGCTTTCTTT. Translating it yields CASRQGLNTEAFF.

The J gene is TRBJ1-4, the V gene TRBV5-1; 7 bases are shared with TRBD1. Trimming removed 4 bases from V and 7 bases from J; junction bases left unmatched: 10. CDR3 size: 15 residues. Germline V gene data show CDR1 as SGHRS and CDR2 as YFSETQ. CDR3 in amino acids: CASSIGQAAGEKLFF. Written as DNA, the CDR3 is TGCGCCAGCAGCATAGGACAGGCCGCCGGTGAAAAACTGTTTTTT.

The CDR3 sequence: CASSVDRGLLTEAFF. The CDR3 bases are TGTGCCAGCAGTGTCGACAGGGGGTTACTCACTGAAGCTTTCTTT. The chain combines TRBV2 with TRBJ1-1; 9 nucleotides agree with TRBD1. J lost 4 bases, V lost 4 bases, and 7 bases had no gene match. CDR1 and CDR2 from the germline V gene are SNHLY and FYNNEI. The CDR3 is made up of 15 amino acids.

The gene calls are TRBV19 and TRBJ1-5; D unclear. CDR1 is LNHDA and CDR2 is SQIVND in the germline V gene (reference sequence). V was cut by 0 bases and J by 4 bases, with 10 bases left in between. The CDR3 has 15 amino acids. The CDR3 nucleotides read TGTGCCAGTAGTATAGATTTGGGCCTTAATCAGCCCCAGCATTTT. Translating it yields CASSIDLGLNQPQHF.

Only one count was recorded for this clone. The rearrangement uses TRBV28 and TRBJ1-1; the D gene is possibly TRBD1 (5 bases). Germline-derived CDR1 and CDR2 are MDHEN and SYDVKM. V was trimmed by 6 bases and J by 0 bases, leaving 14 bases between them. The CDR3 sequence is 15 residues long. CDR3: CASRPWGSMNTEAFF. The CDR3 DNA sequence: TGTGCCAGCAGGCCTTGGGGCAGCATGAACACTGAAGCTTTCTTT.

The chain uses TRBV29-1 and TRBJ2-3, with D perhaps given as TRBD1 or TRBD2 (5 bases each). The V end lost 5 bases, the J end lost 4 bases, and 13 bases lay between the germline ends. Germline assignment: CDR1 SQVTM and CDR2 ANQGSEA. CDR3 length equals 13 residues. Here the CDR3 DNA reads TGCAGCGTTCAAGGGGTCGGGGCAGATACGCAGTATTTT. Protein product: CSVQGVGADTQYF.

V gene TRBV4-1 combines with J gene TRBJ1-2, with D maybe TRBD1 (5 bases). Per germline, CDR1 MGHRA and CDR2 YSYEKL. Trimming cost V 1 base and J 3 bases, with 15 bases left between them. The CDR3 has 16 residues. CDR3 DNA: TGCGCCAGCAGCCAAGGGGGGAGGGAGTTGGACTATGGCTACACCTTC. Its translation: CASSQGGRELDYGYTF.

The chain couples TRBV16 to TRBJ1-3, with D tentatively TRBD1 (5 bases). V was cut by 0 bases and J by 4 bases, with 10 bases left in between. The CDR3 runs to 15 residues. The germline V gene encodes CDR1 KGHSY and CDR2 FQNENV. CDR3 DNA sequence: TGTGCCAGCAGCCAATCGTCAGGGTACGGAAACACCATATATTTT. Translation: CASSQSSGYGNTIYF.